The 31 T cell receptor beta chains in this list originate from one sample, sequenced in a study of CD8 T cells in Susac syndrome. Reverse transcription of roughly 0.45 to 1 ug RNA used random hexamers. TCRdb recomputed calls from the immunoSEQ multiplex PCR reads with MiXCR, one row per CDR3 protein. The sample includes roughly 200,000 distinct CDR3 sequences, approximately 95% of them seen just once. Sequenced: CD4+ T cells from PBMCs. All receptors derive from a human donor in good health.

V and J are TRBV29-1 and TRBJ1-1; D may be TRBD1 (5 bases). This CDR3 spans 14 amino acids. CDR1 and CDR2 (germline): SQVTM, ANQGSEA. Trimming took off 5 bases at V and 4 bases at J, with 17 bases between the two ends. CDR3 protein: CSVRSGGVGTEAFF. In DNA form, the CDR3 reads TGCAGCGTTCGAAGCGGAGGGGTAGGCACTGAAGCTTTCTTT.

As concerns this clonotype: The CDR3 carries no conserved terminal phenylalanine or tryptophan, so it likely arises from a read error. The DNA is omitted, as the CDR3 cannot be located on it reliably, and the CDR3 follows TCRdb's listing. V is TRBV10-3 and J is TRBJ2-5; the tabulated D call, TRBD1, remains unverified against the DNA. The CDR3 spans 12 amino acids, including both terminal residues. Germline lookup yields CDR1 ENHRY and CDR2 SYGVKD. The CDR3 is CAISESGTTLYV.

This clonotype was seen only once. V usage is TRBV5-8 and J usage is TRBJ2-2, with D possibly being TRBD1 (5 bases). V was shortened by 5 bases and J by 4 bases, with 12 bases between the two germline ends. This CDR3 has 14 residues. Looked up from germline, CDR1 is SGHTS and CDR2 is YDEGEE. In DNA form, the CDR3 reads TGTGCCAGCAGGTTAGGGGCGCTCACCGGGGAGCTGTTTTTT. Residues: CASRLGALTGELFF.

The chain recombines TRBV29-1 with TRBJ2-1, with TRBD1 identical over 9 bases. Germline V gene lookup returns CDR1 SQVTM and CDR2 ANQGSEA. Trimming cost V 4 bases and J 7 bases; bases outside gene matches: 5. This CDR3 contains 13 residues. The DNA for the CDR3 is TGCAGCGTTGTGATGGACAGGGGAAATGAGCAGTTCTTC. This codes for CSVVMDRGNEQFF.

This chain uses TRBV6-5 with TRBJ2-7; D is possibly TRBD1 or TRBD2 (6 bases each). CDR1 MNHEY and CDR2 SVGAGI come from the germline V gene. The CDR3 runs to 13 residues. Deletions cut 6 bases from V and 7 bases from J, with 16 bases between. The CDR3 sequence: CASSATGAREQYV. The CDR3, as DNA: TGTGCCAGCAGCGCGACGGGGGCGAGGGAGCAGTACGTC.

The J gene is TRBJ2-2, the V gene TRBV4-2; D is unresolved. CDR3 length: 15 residues. CDR1 and CDR2 from the germline V gene are LGHNA and YNFKEQ. The V and J ends lost 6 bases and 3 bases respectively, with 14 bases between them. The CDR3 spells CASSKGTTDTGELFF. The CDR3, as DNA: TGTGCCAGCAGTAAAGGAACGACGGACACCGGGGAGCTGTTTTTT.

The chain carries TRBV7-9 and TRBJ2-5; D gene uncertain. V was clipped by 5 bases and J by 0 bases, with 4 bases between them. Per the germline V gene, CDR1 is SEHNR and CDR2 is FQNEAQ (reference sequence). The CDR3 runs 12 residues. This CDR3 reads CASSNHQETQYF. In nucleotides, the CDR3 is TGTGCCAGCAGCAATCACCAAGAGACCCAGTACTTC.

The chain couples TRBV20-1 to TRBJ1-5; D not resolved. Germline values: CDR1 DFQATT, CDR2 SNEGSKA (reference sequence). The CDR3 runs to 13 residues. Trimming shortened V by 5 bases and J by 6 bases, and 14 bases separated the two germline ends. The CDR3 sequence is CSAGRGGLQPQHF. CDR3 nucleotides: TGCAGTGCTGGCCGTGGAGGGCTTCAGCCCCAGCATTTT.

V usage is TRBV4-2 and J usage is TRBJ2-7; the match to TRBD1 covers 7 bases. The trim removed 7 bases at V and 3 bases at J, leaving 12 bases unmatched. This CDR3 comprises 15 residues. Looked up from germline, CDR1 is LGHNA and CDR2 is YNFKEQ. The CDR3 spells CASIGTSGQRYEQYV. CDR3 nucleotide sequence: TGTGCCAGCATCGGGACCTCGGGACAGCGCTACGAGCAGTACGTC.

This chain joins TRBV12-3 or TRBV12-4 and TRBJ1-5, with D perhaps TRBD1 (6 bases). This CDR3 comprises 12 residues. Trimming removed 5 bases from V and 7 bases from J, with 9 bases in between. CDR3 nucleotide sequence: TGTGCCAGCAGTGAAGGGGGGCAGCCCCAGCATTTT. This translates into CASSEGGQPQHF.

The chain has TRBV5-8 and TRBJ1-2; D not certain. The CDR3 is 15 amino acids. Deletions cut 4 bases from V and 5 bases from J, with 18 bases between. The germline gives CDR1 SGHTS, CDR2 YDEGEE. This CDR3 reads CASSLPGRTLYGYTF. CDR3 nucleotide sequence: TGTGCCAGCAGCCTACCCGGAAGGACGCTTTATGGCTACACCTTC.

The rearrangement uses TRBV3-1 and TRBJ2-3; D remains unclear. The V end was cut by 2 bases, the J end by 2 bases, with 5 bases between. The CDR3 spans 13 residues. The V gene's germline CDR1 is LGHDT and CDR2 YNNKEL (reference sequence). CDR3 sequence reads: CASSQLDTDTQYF. The DNA for the CDR3 is TGTGCCAGCAGCCAACTGGACACAGATACGCAGTATTTT.

The rearrangement links TRBV6-5 to TRBJ2-7; 7 bases agree with TRBD1. The CDR3 runs to 15 residues. Germline CDR1 MNHEY, CDR2 SVGAGI. J was trimmed by 4 bases and V by 5 bases; bases with no gene match: 11. The CDR3 DNA is TGTGCCAGCAGTCTCCGACAGGGATGGTGGTACGAGCAGTACGTC. It encodes CASSLRQGWWYEQYV.

V and J are TRBV29-1 and TRBJ1-1; 10 positions agree with TRBD1. V dropped 6 bases and J dropped 10; count of bases not matched to a gene: 8. This CDR3 is 12 amino acids long. The V gene's germline CDR1 is SQVTM and CDR2 ANQGSEA. The CDR3 spells CSVSTGGASAFF. Here the CDR3 DNA reads TGCAGCGTATCGACAGGGGGCGCATCAGCTTTCTTT.

This chain connects TRBV5-1 to TRBJ2-5; D might be TRBD1 (5 bases). The V end lost 1 base, the J end lost 6 bases, and 10 bases lay between the germline ends. This CDR3 has 13 residues. In germline, CDR1 is SGHRS, CDR2 YFSETQ. The CDR3 DNA follows: TGCGCCAGCAGCTTGCCCAGGGAAAAGACCCAGTACTTC. It is translated as CASSLPREKTQYF.

This rearrangement joins TRBV11-1 to TRBJ1-5, with D perhaps TRBD1 (6 bases). CDR1 is SGHAT and CDR2 is FQDESV in the germline V gene (reference sequence). V lost 0 bases and J lost 5, with 8 bases in between. This CDR3 has 14 amino acids. The CDR3 protein is CASSLAAGDQPQHF. The CDR3, as DNA: TGTGCCAGCAGCTTAGCCGCAGGGGATCAGCCCCAGCATTTT.

J is TRBJ2-2 and V is TRBV29-1; 9 bases are shared with TRBD1. Germline V gives CDR1 SQVTM, CDR2 ANQGSEA. With V trimmed by 4 bases and J by 7 bases, 7 bases remained unmatched. The CDR3 extends over 14 amino acids. DNA for the CDR3: TGCAGCGTTGCAGGGGACAGGGATTTCGGGGAGCTGTTTTTT. Its protein product is CSVAGDRDFGELFF.

The CDR3 reads CASSLQGSSGEQYF. DNA for the CDR3: TGTGCCAGCAGCTTACAGGGTAGCTCGGGCGAGCAGTACTTC. This chain connects TRBV7-9 to TRBJ2-7; tentatively, D is TRBD1 (5 bases). The ends were cut back, 2 bases at V and 6 bases at J, with 14 bases in the middle. Germline V gene lookup returns CDR1 SEHNR and CDR2 FQNEAQ (reference sequence). The length of the CDR3 is 14 residues.

This clonotype came up once. Mismatch with germline at one junction end may stem from a read error. CDR3 amino acids: CASSPADYNTEAFF. The CDR3 DNA reads as TGTGCCAGCTCACCAGCAGATTATAACACTGAAGCCTTCTTT. The rearrangement links TRBV18 to TRBJ1-1, with unresolved D. Germline V CDR1 and CDR2: KGHSH, LQKENI. The CDR3 extends over 14 amino acids. Complete variable domain (other parts from reference TRBV18 and TRBJ1-1): NAGVMQNPRHLVRRRGQEARLRCSPMKGHSHVYWYRQLPEEGLKFMVYLQKENIIDESGMPKERFSAEFPKEGPSILRIQQVVRGDSAAYFCASSPADYNTEAFFGQGTRLTVV.

The J gene is TRBJ2-5, the V gene TRBV2; 8 bases agree with TRBD2. CDR1 is SNHLY and CDR2 is FYNNEI in the germline V gene. The V segment lost 1 base and the J segment 7 bases; nucleotides outside the gene matches: 5. This CDR3 has 14 amino acids. CDR3 loop: CASSEDSGEATQYF. CDR3 sequence (DNA): TGTGCCAGCAGTGAAGATAGCGGGGAGGCGACCCAGTACTTC.

The rearrangement joins TRBV19 to TRBJ2-7; D possibly uses TRBD1 or TRBD2 (6 bases each). CDR1 is LNHDA, CDR2 SQIVND, per germline (reference sequence). The CDR3 contains 12 residues. V was clipped by 5 bases and J by 4 bases, with 9 bases between them. The DNA of the CDR3 is TGTGCCAGTAGTCCGGGGGCGTACGAGCAGTACTTC. Protein product: CASSPGAYEQYF.

The rearrangement joins TRBV11-2 to TRBJ2-3; 7 bases are shared with TRBD1. V lost 3 bases and J lost 2; bases outside the gene matches: 8. The CDR3 runs to 16 residues. Germline V CDR1 and CDR2: SGHAT, FQNNGV. The CDR3 region is CASSFQGDSLTDTQYF. CDR3 in DNA: TGTGCCAGCAGCTTCCAAGGGGACAGCCTCACAGATACGCAGTATTTT.

This sequence joins TRBV24-1 and TRBJ2-4; the D gene could be TRBD1 or TRBD2 (6 bases each). Trimming left V 5 bases short and J 7 bases short, with 20 bases between. The CDR3 is 16 amino acids. CDR1 and CDR2 from the germline V gene are KGHDR and SFDVKD. The CDR3 DNA is TGTGCCACCAGTGCCAATGGACCGGGGGCGAGGAACATTCAGTACTTC. This gives the protein CATSANGPGARNIQYF.

The V gene is TRBV7-2, the J gene TRBJ2-1; D may correspond to TRBD1 or TRBD2 (5 bases each). Germline lookup yields CDR1 SGHTA and CDR2 FQGNSA. Trimming removed 1 base from V and 12 bases from J, with 10 bases in between. The CDR3 is made up of 12 amino acids. The CDR3 loop reads CASSLELGGQFF. CDR3 DNA: TGTGCCAGCAGCTTAGAGCTTGGGGGGCAGTTCTTC.

The rearrangement links TRBV23-1 to TRBJ1-5; 7 bases are a match to TRBD1. TRBV23-1 is an open reading frame whose function is uncertain. The CDR3 is 21 amino acids. The V gene end was trimmed by 0 bases and the J gene end by 0 bases; junction bases not matched to a gene: 17. CDR3 protein: CASSQSFVKGAKLLSNQPQHF. In nucleotides, the CDR3 is TGCGCCAGCAGTCAATCATTCGTGAAGGGGGCGAAGTTACTTAGCAATCAGCCCCAGCATTTT.

J is TRBJ2-7 and V is TRBV2, with 8 nucleotides matching TRBD1. Germline CDR1 SNHLY, CDR2 FYNNEI. CDR3 length: 14 amino acids. V was pared by 6 bases and J by 2 bases, with 6 bases of the junction left unmatched. The CDR3 nucleotides read TGTGCCAGCAGCGTCCGGGACAGGCCCTACGAGCAGTACGTC. It translates to CASSVRDRPYEQYV.

In its sample, this clonotype was seen once. The V call is TRBV6-2 or TRBV6-3, the J call TRBJ2-1; possible D gene TRBD1, 6 bases. CDR3 length: 11 amino acids. V was clipped by 6 bases and J by 8 bases, with 8 bases between them. CDR1 and CDR2 from the germline V gene are MNHEY and SVGEGT. CDR3 coding DNA: TGTGCCAGCAGCCGGACAGATGAGCAGTTCTTC. Amino acids: CASSRTDEQFF.

V gene TRBV28 combines with J gene TRBJ1-1; tentative D call: TRBD1 (6 bases). V was trimmed by 8 bases and J by 4 bases, leaving 17 bases between them. This CDR3 has 14 residues. CDR1 is MDHEN, CDR2 SYDVKM, per germline. CDR3 in amino acids: CASERGGPITEAFF. The DNA of the CDR3 is TGTGCCAGCGAGAGGGGGGGACCGATCACTGAAGCTTTCTTT.

J is TRBJ2-5 and V is TRBV18; D possibly uses TRBD1 or TRBD2 (5 bases each). Germline values: CDR1 KGHSH, CDR2 LQKENI. The CDR3 extends over 14 amino acids. Trimming stripped 3 bases from V and 4 bases from J, with 12 bases between. The CDR3 reads CASSPEKGRETQYF. CDR3 nucleotide sequence: TGTGCCAGCTCACCCGAGAAGGGGAGAGAGACCCAGTACTTC.

On this clonotype itself: One junction end disagrees with the germline gene, perhaps due to a read error. The gene calls are TRBV7-7 and TRBJ2-1; unclear D gene. The CDR3 is made up of 14 amino acids. CDR1 is SSHAT, CDR2 FNYEAQ, per germline (reference sequence). CDR3 sequence reads: CASSSQPGADEQFF. Written as DNA, the CDR3 is TGTGCTAGCAGCTCTCAGCCGGGTGCGGATGAGCAGTTCTTC.

The chain recombines TRBV11-2 with TRBJ1-1; D not resolved. The CDR3 runs 14 residues. Deletions cut 5 bases from V and 1 base from J, with 11 bases between. Germline-derived CDR1 and CDR2 are SGHAT and FQNNGV. The CDR3 DNA is TGTGCCAGCAGCGCGCACGGGCAGAACACTGAAGCTTTCTTT. Amino acids: CASSAHGQNTEAFF.